This T cell receptor (beta chain) comes out of a study of T-cell reconstitution after alpha-beta-depleted transplantation in children. This clonotype was seen at least ten times. A TCRbeta library incorporating unique molecular identifiers was prepared. TCRdb fed the PCR reads into MiXCR, producing one record per CDR3 protein. The sample holds about 110,000 distinct CDR3 sequences, 5.5% to 7% seen once. CDR1 is SGDLS, CDR2 YYNGEE, per germline. V lost 3 bases to trimming and J lost 4 bases; unmatched junction nucleotides: 11. The CDR3 runs 18 residues. This sequence originates from a male patient aged 2 to 10 who had a stem cell transplant for acute lymphoblastic leukemia, so the T cells may come from the graft donor. This sample comprised PBMCs, mostly from graft donor cells, obtained 360 days after TCRalphabeta/CD19-depleted stem cell transplant. The V call is TRBV9, the J call TRBJ2-2, with 11 bases aligning to TRBD2. The CDR3 is CASSAFPRLAGFTGELFF. The DNA of the CDR3 is TGTGCCAGCAGCGCCTTCCCCCGACTAGCGGGATTCACCGGGGAGCTGTTTTTT.